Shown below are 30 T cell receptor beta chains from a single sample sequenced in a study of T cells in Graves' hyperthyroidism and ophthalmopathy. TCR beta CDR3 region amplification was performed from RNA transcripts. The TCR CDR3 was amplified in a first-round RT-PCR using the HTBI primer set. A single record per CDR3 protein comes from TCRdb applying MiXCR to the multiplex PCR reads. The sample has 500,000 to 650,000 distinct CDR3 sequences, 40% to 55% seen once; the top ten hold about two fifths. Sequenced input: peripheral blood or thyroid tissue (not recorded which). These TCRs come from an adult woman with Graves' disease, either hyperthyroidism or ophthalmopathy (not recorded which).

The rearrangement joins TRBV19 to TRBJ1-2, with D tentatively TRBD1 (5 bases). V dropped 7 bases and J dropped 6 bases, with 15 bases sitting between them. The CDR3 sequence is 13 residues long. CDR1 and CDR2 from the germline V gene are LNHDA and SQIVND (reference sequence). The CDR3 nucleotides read TGTGCCAGTATCGGGAGAAGGGACGATGGCTACACCTTC. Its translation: CASIGRRDDGYTF.

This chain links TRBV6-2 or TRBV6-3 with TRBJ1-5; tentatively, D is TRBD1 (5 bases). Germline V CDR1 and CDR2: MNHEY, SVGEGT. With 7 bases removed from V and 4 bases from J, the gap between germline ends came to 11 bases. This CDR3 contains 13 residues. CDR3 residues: CASKWGVNQPQHF. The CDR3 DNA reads TGTGCCAGCAAATGGGGGGTGAATCAGCCCCAGCATTTT.

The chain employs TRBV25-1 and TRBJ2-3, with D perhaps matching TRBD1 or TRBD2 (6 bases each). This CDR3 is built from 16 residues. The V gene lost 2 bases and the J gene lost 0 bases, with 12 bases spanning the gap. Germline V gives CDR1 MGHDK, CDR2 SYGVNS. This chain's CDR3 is CASSERGVSSTDTQYF. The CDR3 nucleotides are TGTGCCAGCAGTGAAAGGGGGGTATCTAGCACAGATACGCAGTATTTT. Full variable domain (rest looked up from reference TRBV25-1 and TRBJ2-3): EADIYQTPRYLVIGTGKKITLECSQTMGHDKMYWYQQDPGMELHLIHYSYGVNSTEKGDLSSESTVSRIRTEHFPLTLESARPSHTSQYLCASSERGVSSTDTQYFGPGTRLTVL.

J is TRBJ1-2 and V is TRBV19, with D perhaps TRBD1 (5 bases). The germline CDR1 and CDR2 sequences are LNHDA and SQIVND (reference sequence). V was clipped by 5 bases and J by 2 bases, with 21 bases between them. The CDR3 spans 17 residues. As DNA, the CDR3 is TGTGCCAGTAGTCTCCCCGCGGTCAGGGTTTCGAACTATGGCTACACCTTC. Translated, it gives CASSLPAVRVSNYGYTF.

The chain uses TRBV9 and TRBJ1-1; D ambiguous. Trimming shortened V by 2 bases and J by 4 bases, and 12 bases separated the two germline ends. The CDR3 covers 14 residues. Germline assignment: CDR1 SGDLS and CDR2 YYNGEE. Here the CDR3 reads CASSVGIGITEAFF. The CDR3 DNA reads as TGTGCCAGCAGCGTTGGGATTGGAATCACTGAAGCTTTCTTT.

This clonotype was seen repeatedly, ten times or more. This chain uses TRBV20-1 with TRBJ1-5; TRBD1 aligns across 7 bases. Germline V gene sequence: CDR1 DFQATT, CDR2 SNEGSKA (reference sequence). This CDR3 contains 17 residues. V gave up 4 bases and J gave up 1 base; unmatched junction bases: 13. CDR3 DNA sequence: TGCAGTGCTACAGGACAGGAGAGGTTGTGGAGCAATCAGCCCCAGCATTTT. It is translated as CSATGQERLWSNQPQHF.

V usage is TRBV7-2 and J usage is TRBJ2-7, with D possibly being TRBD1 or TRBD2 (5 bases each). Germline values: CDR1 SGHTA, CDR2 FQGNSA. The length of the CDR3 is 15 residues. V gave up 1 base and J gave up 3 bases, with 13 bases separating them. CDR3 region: CASSLGWGTNYEQYF. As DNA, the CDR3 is TGTGCCAGCAGCTTAGGTTGGGGGACCAACTACGAGCAGTACTTC.

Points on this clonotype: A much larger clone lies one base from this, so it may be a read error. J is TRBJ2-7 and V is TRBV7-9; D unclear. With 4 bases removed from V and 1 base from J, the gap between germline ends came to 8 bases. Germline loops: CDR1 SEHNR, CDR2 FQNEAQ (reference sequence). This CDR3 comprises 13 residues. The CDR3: CASSWVASYEQYF. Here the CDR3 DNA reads TGTGCCAGCAGCTGGGTAGCTTCCTACGAGCAGTACTTC.

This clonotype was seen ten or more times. This CDR3 is CASSYRPSGRAQETQYF. As DNA, the CDR3 is TGTGCCAGCAGTTACAGGCCTAGCGGGAGGGCCCAGGAGACCCAGTACTTC. The J gene is TRBJ2-5, the V gene TRBV6-2 or TRBV6-3; the match to TRBD2 covers 12 bases. The CDR3 is 17 amino acids. Germline assignment: CDR1 MNHEY and CDR2 SVGEGT. Losses at the gene ends were 2 bases for V and 5 bases for J; bases not matched to a gene: 9.

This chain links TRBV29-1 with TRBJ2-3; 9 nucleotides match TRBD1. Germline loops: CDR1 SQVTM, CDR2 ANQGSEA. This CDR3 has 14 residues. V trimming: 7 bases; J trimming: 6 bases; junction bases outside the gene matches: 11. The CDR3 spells CSGTGAGEGDTQYF. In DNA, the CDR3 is TGCAGCGGGACAGGGGCGGGGGAGGGGGATACGCAGTATTTT.

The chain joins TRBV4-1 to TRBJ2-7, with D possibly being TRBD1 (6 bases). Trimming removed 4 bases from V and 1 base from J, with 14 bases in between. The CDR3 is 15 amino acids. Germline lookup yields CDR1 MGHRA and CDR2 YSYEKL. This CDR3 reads CASSLDRTGSYEQYF. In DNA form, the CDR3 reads TGCGCCAGCAGCCTAGACCGAACAGGGTCCTACGAGCAGTACTTC.

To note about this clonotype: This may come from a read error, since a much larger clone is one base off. The CDR3, as DNA: TGTGCCAGCAGCCCAGGACTAGCGGGAGGGCTTGTCGGGGAGCTGTTTTTT. Translating gives CASSPGLAGGLVGELFF. The chain joins TRBV7-9 to TRBJ2-2; 15 nucleotides agree with TRBD2. The CDR3 spans 17 residues. Losses at the gene ends were 5 bases for V and 7 bases for J; bases not matched to a gene: 8. The germline V gene has CDR1 SEHNR and CDR2 FQNEAQ (reference sequence).

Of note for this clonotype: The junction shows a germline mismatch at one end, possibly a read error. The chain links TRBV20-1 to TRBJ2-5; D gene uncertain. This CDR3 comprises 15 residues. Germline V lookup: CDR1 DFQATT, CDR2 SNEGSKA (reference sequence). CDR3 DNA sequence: TGCAGTGCTATAGACCAACAGCGAAACCAAGTGACCCAGTACTTC. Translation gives CSAIDQQRNQVTQYF.

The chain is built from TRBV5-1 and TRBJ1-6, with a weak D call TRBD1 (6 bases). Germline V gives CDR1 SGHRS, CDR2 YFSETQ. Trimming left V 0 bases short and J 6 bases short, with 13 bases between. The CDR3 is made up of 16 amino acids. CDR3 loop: CASSLVSTGLNSPLHF. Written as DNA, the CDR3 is TGCGCCAGCAGCTTGGTGTCGACAGGCCTTAATTCACCCCTCCACTTT.

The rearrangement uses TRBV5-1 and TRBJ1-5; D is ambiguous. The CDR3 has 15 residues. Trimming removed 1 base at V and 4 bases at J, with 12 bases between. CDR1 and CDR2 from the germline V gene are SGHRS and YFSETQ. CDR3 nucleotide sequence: TGCGCCAGCAGCTTGATCCCGGGCCGAAATCAGCCCCAGCATTTT. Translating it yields CASSLIPGRNQPQHF.

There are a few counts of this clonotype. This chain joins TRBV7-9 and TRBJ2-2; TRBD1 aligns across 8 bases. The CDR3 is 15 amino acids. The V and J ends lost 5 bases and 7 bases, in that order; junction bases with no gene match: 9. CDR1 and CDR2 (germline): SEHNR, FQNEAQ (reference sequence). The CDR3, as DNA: TGTGCCAGCAGCCCTGAGACAGGGGCGTACGGGGAGCTGTTTTTT. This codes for CASSPETGAYGELFF.

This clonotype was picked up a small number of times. The CDR3, as DNA: TGTGCCAGCAGCCAACATTCCCTCTGGCAGGGGGAGCTGTTTTTT. This translates into CASSQHSLWQGELFF. The genes are TRBV3-1 and TRBJ2-2, with unresolved D. CDR3 length: 15 amino acids. The V end lost 2 bases, the J end lost 8 bases, and 15 bases lay between the germline ends. The V gene's germline CDR1 is LGHDT and CDR2 YNNKEL (reference sequence).

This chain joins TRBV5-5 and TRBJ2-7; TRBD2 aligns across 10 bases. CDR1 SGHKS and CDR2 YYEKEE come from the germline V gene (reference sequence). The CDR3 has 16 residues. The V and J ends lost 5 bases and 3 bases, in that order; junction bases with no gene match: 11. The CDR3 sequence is CASSSWTSGLLYEQYF. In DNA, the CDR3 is TGTGCCAGCAGTTCCTGGACTAGCGGCCTCCTCTACGAGCAGTACTTC. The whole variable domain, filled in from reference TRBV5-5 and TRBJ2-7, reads DAGVTQSPTHLIKTRGQQVTLRCSPISGHKSVSWYQQVLGQGPQFIFQYYEKEERGRGNFPDRFSARQFPNYSSELNVNALLLGDSALYLCASSSWTSGLLYEQYFGPGTRLTVT.

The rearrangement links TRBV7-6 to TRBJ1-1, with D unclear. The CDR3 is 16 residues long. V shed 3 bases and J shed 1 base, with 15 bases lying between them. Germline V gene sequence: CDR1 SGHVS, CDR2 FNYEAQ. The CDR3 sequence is CASSLAEVAGNTEAFF. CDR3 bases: TGTGCCAGCAGCTTGGCCGAAGTGGCAGGGAACACTGAAGCTTTCTTT.

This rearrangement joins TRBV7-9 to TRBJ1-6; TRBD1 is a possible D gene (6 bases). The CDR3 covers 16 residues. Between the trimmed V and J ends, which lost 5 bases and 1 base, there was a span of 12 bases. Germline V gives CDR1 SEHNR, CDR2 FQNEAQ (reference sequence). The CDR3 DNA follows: TGTGCCAGCAGCCAGGGGAGGGGATCCTATAATTCACCCCTCCACTTT. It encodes CASSQGRGSYNSPLHF.

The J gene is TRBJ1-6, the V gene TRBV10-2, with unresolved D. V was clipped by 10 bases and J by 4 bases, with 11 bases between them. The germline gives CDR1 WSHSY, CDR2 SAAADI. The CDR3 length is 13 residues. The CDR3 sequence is CATRVLYNSPLHF. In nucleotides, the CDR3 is TGCGCCACCCGGGTACTGTATAATTCACCCCTCCACTTT.

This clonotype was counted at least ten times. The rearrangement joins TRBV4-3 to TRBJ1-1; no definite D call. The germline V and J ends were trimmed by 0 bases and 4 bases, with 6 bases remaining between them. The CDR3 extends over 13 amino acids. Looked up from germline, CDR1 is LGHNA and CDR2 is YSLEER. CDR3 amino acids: CASSQETGTEAFF. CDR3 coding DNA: TGCGCCAGCAGCCAAGAAACGGGCACTGAAGCTTTCTTT.

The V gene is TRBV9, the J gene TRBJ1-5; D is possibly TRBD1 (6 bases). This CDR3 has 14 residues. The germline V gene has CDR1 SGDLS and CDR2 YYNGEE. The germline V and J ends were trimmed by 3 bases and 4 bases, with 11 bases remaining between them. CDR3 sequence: CASSGRTDNQPQHF. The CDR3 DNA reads TGTGCCAGCAGCGGCCGGACAGATAATCAGCCCCAGCATTTT.

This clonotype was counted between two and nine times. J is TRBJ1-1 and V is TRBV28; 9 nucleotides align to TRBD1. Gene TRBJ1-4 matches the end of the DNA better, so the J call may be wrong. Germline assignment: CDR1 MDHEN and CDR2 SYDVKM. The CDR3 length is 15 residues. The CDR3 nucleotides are TGTGCCAGCGGGTGGAAGGGACAGGGTAATGAAAAACTGTTTTTT. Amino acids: CASGWKGQGNEKLFF.

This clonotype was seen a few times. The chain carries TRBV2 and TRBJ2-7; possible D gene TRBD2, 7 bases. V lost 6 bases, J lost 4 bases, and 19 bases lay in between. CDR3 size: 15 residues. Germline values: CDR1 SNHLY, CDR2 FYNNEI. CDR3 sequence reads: CASSPRGAPDYEQYF. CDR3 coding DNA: TGTGCCAGCAGCCCTCGGGGGGCGCCGGATTACGAGCAGTACTTC.

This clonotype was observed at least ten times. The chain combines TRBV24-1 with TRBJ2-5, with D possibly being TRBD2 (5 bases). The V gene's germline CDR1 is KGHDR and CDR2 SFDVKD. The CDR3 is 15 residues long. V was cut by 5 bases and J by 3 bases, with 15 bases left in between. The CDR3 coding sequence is TGTGCCACCAGTGGTATAGACCTGGAGGAAGAGACCCAGTACTTC. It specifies CATSGIDLEEETQYF.

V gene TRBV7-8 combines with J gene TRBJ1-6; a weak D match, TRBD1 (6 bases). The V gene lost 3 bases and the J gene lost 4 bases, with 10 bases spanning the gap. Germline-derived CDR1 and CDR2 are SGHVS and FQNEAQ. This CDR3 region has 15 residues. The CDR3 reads CASSFSTGYNSPLHF. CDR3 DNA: TGTGCCAGCAGCTTCTCGACAGGTTATAATTCACCCCTCCACTTT.

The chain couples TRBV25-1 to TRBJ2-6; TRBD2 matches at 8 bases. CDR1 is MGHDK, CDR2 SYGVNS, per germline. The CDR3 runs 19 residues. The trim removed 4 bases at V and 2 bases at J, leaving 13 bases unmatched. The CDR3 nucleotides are TGTGCCAGCAGTGCTTTCACTAGGAGCGGGGGTCCTGGGGCCAACGTCCTGACTTTC. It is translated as CASSAFTRSGGPGANVLTF.

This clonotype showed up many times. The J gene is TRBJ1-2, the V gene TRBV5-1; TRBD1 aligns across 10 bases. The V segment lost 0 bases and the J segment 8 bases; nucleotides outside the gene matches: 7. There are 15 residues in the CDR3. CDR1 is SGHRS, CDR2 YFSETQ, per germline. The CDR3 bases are TGCGCCAGCAGCTTGGAGGGACAGGGGTTATGGGGCTACACCTTC. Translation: CASSLEGQGLWGYTF.

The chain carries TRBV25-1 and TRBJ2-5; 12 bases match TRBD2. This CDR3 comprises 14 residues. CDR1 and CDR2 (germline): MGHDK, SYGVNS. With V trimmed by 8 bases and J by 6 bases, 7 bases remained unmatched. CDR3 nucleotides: TGTGCCAGCTCGACTAGCGGGAGTCAGAAGACCCAGTACTTC. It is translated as CASSTSGSQKTQYF.